The source of this T cell receptor (beta chain) is a study of blood T cells in healthy people across ages. Study overall: Per two T cells, about one barcoded beta molecule was captured through template switching. Study-level results: Per-million-T-cell TCR beta diversity fell roughly linearly with age.

The people who gave samples were healthy Caucasians from Russia, aged about 6 to 100. CDR3 length equals 14 residues. Per germline, CDR1 SGHRS and CDR2 YFSETQ. Trimming removed 0 bases at V and 5 bases at J, with 10 bases between. The authors ran a second PCR of 7 to 11 cycles using a sample-barcoded 5' primer and a J-beta primer mix. CDR3-containing paired-end reads numbered at least 3 million in each sample. TCRdb re-analysed the 5' RACE reads in MiXCR, keeping a single row per CDR3 protein. The sample has hundreds of thousands of distinct CDR3 sequences, about half seen once. In this sample, this clonotype turned up a few times. What it binds is unknown.

This clonotype was sampled from an elderly man in good health. Sequencing was carried out using blood. V and J are TRBV5-1 and TRBJ2-3; no clear D gene. The CDR3 protein is CASSLGQAKDTQYF. CDR3 bases: TGCGCCAGCAGCTTGGGGCAGGCCAAAGATACGCAGTATTTT.